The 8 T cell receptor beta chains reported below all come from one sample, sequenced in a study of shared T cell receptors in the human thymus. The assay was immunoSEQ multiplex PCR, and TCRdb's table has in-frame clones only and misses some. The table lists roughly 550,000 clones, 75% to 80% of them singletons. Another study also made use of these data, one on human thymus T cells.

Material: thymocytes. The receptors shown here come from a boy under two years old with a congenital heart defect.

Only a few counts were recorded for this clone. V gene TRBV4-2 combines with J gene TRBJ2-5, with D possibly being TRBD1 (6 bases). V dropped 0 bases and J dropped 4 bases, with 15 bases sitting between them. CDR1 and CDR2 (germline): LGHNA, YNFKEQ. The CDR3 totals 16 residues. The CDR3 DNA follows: TGTGCCAGCAGCCAAGACTTCTCAGAAGGGGGAGAGACCCAGTACTTC. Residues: CASSQDFSEGGETQYF.

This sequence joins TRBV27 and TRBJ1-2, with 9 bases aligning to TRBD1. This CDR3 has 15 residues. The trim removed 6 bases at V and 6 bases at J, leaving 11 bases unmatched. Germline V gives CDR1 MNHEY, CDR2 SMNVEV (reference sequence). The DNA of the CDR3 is TGTGCCAGCAGCCGGAAGGGGACAGGGACCCATGGCTACACCTTC. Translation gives CASSRKGTGTHGYTF.

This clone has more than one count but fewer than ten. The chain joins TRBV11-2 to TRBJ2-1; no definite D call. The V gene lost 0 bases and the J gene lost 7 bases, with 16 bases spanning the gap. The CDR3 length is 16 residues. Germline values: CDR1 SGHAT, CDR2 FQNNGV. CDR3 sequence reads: CASSLEPAVRRNEQFF. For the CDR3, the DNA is TGTGCCAGCAGCTTAGAACCCGCGGTCCGAAGGAATGAGCAGTTCTTC.

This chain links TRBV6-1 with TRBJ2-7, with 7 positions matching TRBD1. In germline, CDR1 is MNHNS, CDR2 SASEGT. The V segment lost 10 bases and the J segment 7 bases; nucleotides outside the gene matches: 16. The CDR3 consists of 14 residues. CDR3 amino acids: CATLDDRVSGEQYF. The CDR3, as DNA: TGTGCCACTTTGGACGACAGGGTATCGGGTGAGCAGTACTTC.

The chain's CDR3 is CASSPGLADYEQYF. CDR3 sequence (DNA): TGTGCCAGTAGTCCCGGACTAGCGGATTACGAGCAGTACTTC. This chain connects TRBV19 to TRBJ2-7; 10 bases are a match to TRBD2. The trim removed 5 bases at V and 4 bases at J, leaving 5 bases unmatched. The CDR3 runs 14 residues. The germline V gene encodes CDR1 LNHDA and CDR2 SQIVND (reference sequence).

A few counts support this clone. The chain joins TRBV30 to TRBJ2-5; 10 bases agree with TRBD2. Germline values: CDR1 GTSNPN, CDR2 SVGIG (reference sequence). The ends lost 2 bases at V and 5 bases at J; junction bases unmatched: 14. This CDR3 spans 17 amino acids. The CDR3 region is CAWSRIIAGGSRETQYF. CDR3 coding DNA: TGTGCCTGGAGTAGGATAATAGCGGGAGGTTCCAGGGAGACCCAGTACTTC.

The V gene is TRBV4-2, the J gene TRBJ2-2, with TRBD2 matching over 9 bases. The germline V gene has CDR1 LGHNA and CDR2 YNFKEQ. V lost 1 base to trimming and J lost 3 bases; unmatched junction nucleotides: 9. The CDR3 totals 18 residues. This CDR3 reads CASSQVNSGSSDTGELFF. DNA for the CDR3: TGTGCCAGCAGCCAAGTTAATAGCGGGAGCTCTGACACCGGGGAGCTGTTTTTT.

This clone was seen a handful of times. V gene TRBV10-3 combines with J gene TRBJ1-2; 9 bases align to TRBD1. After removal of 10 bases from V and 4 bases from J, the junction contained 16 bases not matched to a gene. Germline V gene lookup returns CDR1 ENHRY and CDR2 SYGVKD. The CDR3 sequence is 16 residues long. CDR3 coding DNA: TGTGCCACCGGAGCGGAGGGCCCGGGACAGGGCTATGGCTACACCTTC. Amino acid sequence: CATGAEGPGQGYGYTF.